One sample yielded the 8 T cell receptor beta chains listed below, sequenced in a study of STAT3 mutations in large granular lymphocyte leukemia. The study's findings and limits: At least one immunodominant TCR beta clonotype appeared in every T-cell large granular lymphocyte leukemia patient.

The antigens of these receptors remain unknown. Here immunoSEQ multiplex PCR was the method, and the copy in TCRdb shows in-frame clones only, minus some. The sample table sets out about 2,300 clones. The sample consisted of PBMCs. The receptors here all came from a human donor with T large granular lymphocyte leukemia. The donor label of this sample is uncertain. Some clones in this sample may be carry-over from other donors' samples.

In terms of frequency, this clone is medium-sized. The conserved closing phenylalanine or tryptophan is absent in this CDR3, likely reflecting a read error. The limits of the CDR3 on the DNA are not certain, so only TCRdb's listed CDR3 is given. The chain carries TRBV5-5 and TRBJ1-5; the D call of TRBD1 is as the table states it, not checked on the DNA. In germline, CDR1 is SGHKS, CDR2 YYEKEE (reference sequence). The CDR3 length is 10 residues, termini included. The CDR3 spells CASSLVGPPP.

About this clone: Lacking the conserved final phenylalanine or tryptophan, this CDR3 likely reflects a read error. It is unclear where the CDR3 begins or ends on the DNA, so no DNA is shown, and the CDR3 is as TCRdb lists it. The chain couples TRBV7-8 to TRBJ2-1; TRBD2, the D gene given by the table, was not confirmed from the DNA. Germline values: CDR1 SGHVS, CDR2 FQNEAQ. The CDR3 length equals 12 residues, ends included. CDR3 amino acids: CASSPGTSIMNE.

On this clone: Because it lacks the conserved phenylalanine or tryptophan at the end, this CDR3 is likely a read error. The DNA is omitted, as the CDR3 cannot be located on it reliably, and the CDR3 follows TCRdb's listing. The chain employs TRBV19 and TRBJ2-5; the table gives TRBD1 as D, unverified against the DNA. CDR1 is LNHDA, CDR2 SQIVND, per germline (reference sequence). The CDR3 has 10 residues if both end residues are counted. The CDR3 protein is CASSALGEET.

As for this clone: The CDR3 end shows no conserved phenylalanine or tryptophan, and so a read error is likely. No DNA is shown, since the ends of the CDR3 on it are uncertain; the CDR3 is the one TCRdb lists. The chain carries TRBV7-3 and TRBJ2-3; TRBD1 is taken as the D call from the table, unchecked against the DNA. The CDR3 length is 10 residues, termini included. Germline-derived CDR1 and CDR2 are SGHTA and FQGTGA. The CDR3 sequence is CASSLTPTDT.

About this clone itself: Without the conserved terminal phenylalanine or tryptophan, this CDR3 likely stems from a read error. It is unclear where the CDR3 begins or ends on the DNA, so no DNA is shown, and the CDR3 is as TCRdb lists it. V gene TRBV20-1 combines with J gene TRBJ2-2; the table's D gene call, TRBD1, was not cross checked with the DNA. The length of the CDR3 is 11 amino acids, counting both ends. Germline CDR1 reads DFQATT; CDR2 reads SNEGSKA (reference sequence). This CDR3 is CSAQTGQGVGE.

This clone is medium-sized by frequency. The final CDR3 position lacks the conserved phenylalanine or tryptophan, pointing to a likely read error. The DNA is left out, because the CDR3 cannot be placed on it with certainty; the CDR3 is given as TCRdb lists it. The rearrangement uses TRBV5-6 and TRBJ2-3; the table names TRBD1, a call not compared with the DNA. CDR1 and CDR2 from the germline V gene are SGHDT and YYEEEE. The CDR3 is made up of 10 amino acids, end residues included. This chain's CDR3 is CASSLGPGNA.

Comment on this clone: A read error is likely, as this CDR3 ends without the conserved phenylalanine or tryptophan. Because the CDR3's place on the DNA is in doubt, the DNA is left out and the CDR3 is given as listed by TCRdb. The chain uses TRBV7-8 and TRBJ2-1; TRBD1 is taken as the D call from the table, unchecked against the DNA. Germline V gene sequence: CDR1 SGHVS, CDR2 FQNEAQ. The CDR3 is 8 residues long, ends included. The CDR3 loop is CASSDRYE.

About this clone: As the CDR3 is not closed by the conserved phenylalanine or tryptophan, this likely results from a read error. Because the CDR3's place on the DNA is in doubt, the DNA is left out and the CDR3 is given as listed by TCRdb. The chain combines TRBV11-2 with TRBJ2-1; TRBD1, the table's D call, lacks a check against the DNA. The CDR3 is 12 amino acids in total, end residues counted. From germline, CDR1 is SGHAT and CDR2 FQNNGV. This CDR3 is CASSTTGTVYNE.